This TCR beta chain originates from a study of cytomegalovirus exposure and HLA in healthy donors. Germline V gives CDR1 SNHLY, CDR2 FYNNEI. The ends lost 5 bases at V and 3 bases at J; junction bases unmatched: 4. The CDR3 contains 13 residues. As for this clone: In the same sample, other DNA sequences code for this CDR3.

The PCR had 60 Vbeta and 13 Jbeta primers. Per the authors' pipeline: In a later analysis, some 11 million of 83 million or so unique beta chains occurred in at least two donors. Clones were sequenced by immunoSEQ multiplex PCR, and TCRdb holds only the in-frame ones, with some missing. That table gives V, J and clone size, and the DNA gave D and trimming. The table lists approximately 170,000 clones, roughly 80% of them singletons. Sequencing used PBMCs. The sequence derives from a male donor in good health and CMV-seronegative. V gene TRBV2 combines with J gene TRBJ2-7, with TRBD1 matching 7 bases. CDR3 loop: CASSRTGGYEQYF. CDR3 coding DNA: TGTGCCAGCAGTCGGACAGGAGGCTACGAGCAGTACTTC.